A single sample gave rise to the 21 T cell receptor beta chains below, sequenced in a study of CD8 T cells in Susac syndrome. Random hexamers served to reverse transcribe roughly 0.45 to 1 ug RNA. One entry per CDR3 protein, called by TCRdb with MiXCR from the immunoSEQ multiplex PCR reads. The sample contains around 170,000 distinct CDR3 sequences, approximately 95% of which appear only once. Input material: CD4+ T cells from PBMCs. These receptors all come from a human donor with Susac syndrome.

This CDR3 reads CASSGVPTGLNTEAFF. The CDR3 coding sequence is TGTGCCAGCAGTGGGGTCCCGACAGGCCTGAACACTGAAGCTTTCTTT. This chain joins TRBV2 and TRBJ1-1; a possible D gene is TRBD1 (6 bases). Germline V gene data show CDR1 as SNHLY and CDR2 as FYNNEI. V shed 4 bases and J shed 0 bases, with 15 bases lying between them. CDR3 size: 16 residues.

This chain connects TRBV29-1 to TRBJ2-3; 8 bases align to TRBD1. Germline V gene data show CDR1 as SQVTM and CDR2 as ANQGSEA. J was trimmed by 14 bases and V by 7 bases; bases with no gene match: 8. The CDR3 extends over 10 amino acids. The CDR3 sequence is CSGPGQAAYF. CDR3 coding DNA: TGCAGCGGACCGGGACAGGCAGCGTATTTT.

The CDR3 sequence: CASSPPFLRGRDAETQYF. The CDR3 DNA reads as TGTGCCAGCAGTCCGCCGTTTCTCAGGGGGCGAGATGCAGAGACCCAGTACTTC. This chain uses TRBV28 with TRBJ2-5, with 8 bases fitting TRBD1. There are 18 residues in the CDR3. Germline lookup yields CDR1 MDHEN and CDR2 SYDVKM. V trimming: 5 bases; J trimming: 4 bases; junction bases outside the gene matches: 18.

The rearrangement uses TRBV6-1 and TRBJ1-1; D is undetermined. V was clipped by 6 bases and J by 4 bases, with 18 bases between them. From germline, CDR1 is MNHNS and CDR2 SASEGT. The CDR3 loop spans 15 amino acids. The CDR3 loop is CASSDGIRTSTEAFF. CDR3 coding DNA: TGTGCCAGCAGCGATGGAATTAGGACGAGCACTGAAGCTTTCTTT.

The chain is built from TRBV30 and TRBJ1-2; D not certain. Germline V gives CDR1 GTSNPN, CDR2 SVGIG (reference sequence). V lost 0 bases, J lost 6 bases, and 8 bases lay in between. The CDR3 contains 12 residues. This chain's CDR3 is CAWSVLGDGYTF. In DNA form, the CDR3 reads TGTGCCTGGAGTGTACTCGGGGATGGCTACACCTTC.

This clonotype was seen a handful of times. The rearrangement links TRBV24-1 to TRBJ1-2; TRBD1 matches at 7 bases. This CDR3 comprises 13 residues. Trimming took 7 bases from V and 3 from J; bases not matched to a gene: 4. Germline CDR1 and CDR2: KGHDR and SFDVKD. The CDR3 DNA reads as TGTGCCACCAGCACAGGGGATTACTATGGCTACACCTTC. The encoded protein is CATSTGDYYGYTF.

The chain links TRBV5-4 to TRBJ1-1; D remains ambiguous. Germline assignment: CDR1 SGHNT and CDR2 YYREEE (reference sequence). The CDR3 totals 15 residues. V was clipped by 5 bases and J by 0 bases, with 14 bases between them. The CDR3 DNA follows: TGTGCCAGCAGTGTAACAGCGTCCCTGAACACTGAAGCTTTCTTT. Encoded protein: CASSVTASLNTEAFF.

This clonotype showed up just once. This rearrangement joins TRBV2 to TRBJ2-2, with D unresolved. V was cut by 5 bases and J by 8 bases, with 12 bases left in between. The germline gives CDR1 SNHLY, CDR2 FYNNEI. This CDR3 contains 13 residues. The CDR3, as DNA: TGTGCCAGCAGTAACGACGGCCGGGGGGAGCTGTTTTTT. The encoded protein is CASSNDGRGELFF. Full variable domain (outside the CDR3, taken from reference TRBV2 and TRBJ2-2): EPEVTQTPSHQVTQMGQEVILRCVPISNHLYFYWYRQILGQKVEFLVSFYNNEISEKSEIFDDQFSVERPDGSNFTLKIRSTKLEDSAMYFCASSNDGRGELFFGEGSRLTVL.

This chain connects TRBV23-1 to TRBJ2-2; D is unclear. TRBV23-1 is flagged as an ORF with uncertain function. This CDR3 is built from 16 residues. V lost 2 bases and J lost 0, with 10 bases in between. The CDR3 sequence is CASSQLGQTNTGELFF. The CDR3 nucleotides are TGCGCCAGCAGTCAACTAGGGCAGACGAACACCGGGGAGCTGTTTTTT.

This chain connects TRBV5-1 to TRBJ1-6; no firm D call. Trimming removed 2 bases at V and 2 bases at J, with 11 bases between. CDR1 is SGHRS, CDR2 YFSETQ, per germline. The CDR3 has 16 residues. CDR3: CASSFQEVTYNSPLHF. DNA of the CDR3: TGCGCCAGCAGCTTCCAGGAGGTTACCTATAATTCACCCCTCCACTTT.

This sequence joins TRBV3-1 and TRBJ1-2; maybe TRBD1 (5 bases). The CDR3 extends over 12 amino acids. With 3 bases removed from V and 8 bases from J, the gap between germline ends came to 10 bases. The germline V gene encodes CDR1 LGHDT and CDR2 YNNKEL (reference sequence). The CDR3 coding sequence is TGTGCCAGCAGCCAGGGGGTTTCCGGCTACACCTTC. This codes for CASSQGVSGYTF.

This chain joins TRBV5-4 and TRBJ2-7; D ambiguous. Germline CDR1 and CDR2: SGHNT and YYREEE (reference sequence). The CDR3 consists of 15 residues. With 4 bases removed from V and 6 bases from J, the gap between germline ends came to 20 bases. CDR3 sequence: CASSADPRVSGEQYF. The DNA of the CDR3 is TGTGCCAGCAGCGCCGACCCCCGGGTATCAGGCGAGCAGTACTTC.

The rearrangement joins TRBV5-4 to TRBJ2-5; D is unclear. Trimming removed 4 bases from V and 0 bases from J, with 10 bases in between. Germline values: CDR1 SGHNT, CDR2 YYREEE (reference sequence). The CDR3 length is 14 residues. This CDR3 is CASSLDGYQETQYF. The CDR3 DNA is TGTGCCAGCAGCCTCGACGGATACCAAGAGACCCAGTACTTC. The full variable domain, completed using reference TRBV5-4 and TRBJ2-5, is ETGVTQSPTHLIKTRGQQVTLRCSSQSGHNTVSWYQQALGQGPQFIFQYYREEENGRGNFPPRFSGLQFPNYSSELNVNALELDDSALYLCASSLDGYQETQYFGPGTRLLVL.

The CDR3 is CASSFYTKGFGLRARSNQPQHF. CDR3 DNA sequence: TGTGCCAGCAGTTTCTACACAAAGGGTTTTGGGCTGAGGGCTCGGAGCAATCAGCCCCAGCATTTT. The J gene is TRBJ1-5, the V gene TRBV28; D is uncertain. Trimming shortened V by 3 bases and J by 1 base, and 31 bases separated the two germline ends. This CDR3 is built from 22 residues. CDR1 MDHEN and CDR2 SYDVKM come from the germline V gene.

This chain joins TRBV20-1 and TRBJ2-7; D is unclear. Deletions cut 5 bases from V and 6 bases from J, with 14 bases between. CDR1 is DFQATT, CDR2 SNEGSKA, per germline (reference sequence). This CDR3 is 12 amino acids long. CDR3 sequence: CSADDDWGEQYF. CDR3 coding DNA: TGCAGTGCTGATGACGACTGGGGCGAGCAGTACTTC.

V is TRBV29-1 and J is TRBJ2-1; the match to TRBD2 covers 7 bases. The CDR3 loop spans 14 amino acids. J lost 5 bases, V lost 7 bases, and 11 bases had no gene match. The germline gives CDR1 SQVTM, CDR2 ANQGSEA. CDR3 region: CSALTSRRNNEQFF. CDR3 coding DNA: TGCAGCGCTTTGACTAGCCGTAGGAACAATGAGCAGTTCTTC.

J is TRBJ2-5 and V is TRBV9; D remains ambiguous. Germline loops: CDR1 SGDLS, CDR2 YYNGEE. V lost 0 bases and J 3 bases, leaving 9 bases between the germline ends. The CDR3 spans 14 residues. Here the CDR3 DNA reads TGTGCCAGCAGCGTAGCTCTTCACAAAGAGACCCAGTACTTC. This codes for CASSVALHKETQYF.

The chain uses TRBV20-1 and TRBJ2-7, with 8 bases aligning to TRBD1. There are 12 residues in the CDR3. V was clipped by 0 bases and J by 6 bases; unmatched bases: 1. The germline gives CDR1 DFQATT, CDR2 SNEGSKA (reference sequence). The CDR3 DNA sequence: TGCAGTGCTAGAGATCAGGGGGCCGAGCAGTACTTC. Translation: CSARDQGAEQYF.

This clonotype was seen just once. The rearrangement uses TRBV30 and TRBJ1-2; tentatively, D is TRBD1 (6 bases). Germline values: CDR1 GTSNPN, CDR2 SVGIG (reference sequence). The V end lost 3 bases, the J end lost 1 base, and 12 bases lay between the germline ends. This CDR3 contains 14 residues. CDR3 DNA: TGTGCCTGGAGCGGGGGACACTATAACTATGGCTACACCTTC. It is translated as CAWSGGHYNYGYTF.

The chain links TRBV5-1 to TRBJ2-7; TRBD1 matches at 10 bases. Per the germline V gene, CDR1 is SGHRS and CDR2 is YFSETQ. The CDR3 has 14 amino acids. With 6 bases clipped from V and 4 bases from J, the junction kept 7 bases outside the gene matches. DNA of the CDR3: TGCGCCAGCAAGACCGACAGGGGGCGTTACGAGCAGTACTTC. Translated, it gives CASKTDRGRYEQYF.

In DNA, the CDR3 is TGTGCCAGCAGCCCTCAGGCTGGAGACATTACGCAGTATTTT. This translates into CASSPQAGDITQYF. This chain links TRBV6-5 with TRBJ2-3; D is undetermined. V gave up 6 bases and J gave up 8 bases, with 18 bases separating them. The germline V gene has CDR1 MNHEY and CDR2 SVGAGI. This CDR3 is 14 amino acids long.